The 8 T cell receptor beta chains below all came from one sample that was sequenced in a study of shared clonotypes between healthy human individuals. Libraries were prepared by immunoSEQ multiplex PCR; TCRdb keeps only in-frame clonotypes and omits some of them. Seen here are 2.3 million or so clones, 93% observed once, and the top ten hold 0.39%. The source material was naive CD4+ T cells from PBMCs. The subset is: CD45RA+ positively selected. Receptor source: a man aged 18 to 35 in good health. Some clones in this sample may be carry-over from other donors' samples.

The J gene is TRBJ2-1, the V gene TRBV9, with 8 bases that match TRBD2. CDR1 is SGDLS, CDR2 YYNGEE, per germline. The CDR3 totals 17 residues. Losses at the gene ends were 0 bases for V and 0 bases for J; bases not matched to a gene: 5. The CDR3 protein is CASSVGRSGSSYNEQFF. In DNA form, the CDR3 reads TGTGCCAGCAGCGTAGGGAGGAGCGGGAGCTCCTACAATGAGCAGTTCTTC.

The genes are TRBV7-6 and TRBJ1-5; perhaps TRBD1 as D (6 bases). Germline CDR1 and CDR2: SGHVS and FNYEAQ. V was trimmed by 6 bases and J by 1 base, leaving 10 bases between them. The CDR3 totals 14 residues. CDR3 nucleotide sequence: TGTGCCAGCAGTCCCGGGACAAGCAATCAGCCCCAGCATTTT. It encodes CASSPGTSNQPQHF.

The chain couples TRBV5-1 to TRBJ2-7; 14 bases agree with TRBD2. Germline V CDR1 and CDR2: SGHRS, YFSETQ. Trimming cost V 0 bases and J 5 bases; bases outside gene matches: 4. The CDR3 has 16 residues. CDR3 sequence reads: CASSLETSGRANEQYF. The CDR3 DNA follows: TGCGCCAGCAGCTTGGAGACTAGCGGGAGGGCCAACGAGCAGTACTTC.

This rearrangement joins TRBV27 to TRBJ2-5; TRBD2 matches at 9 bases. J lost 5 bases, V lost 5 bases, and 6 bases had no gene match. Germline V gives CDR1 MNHEY, CDR2 SMNVEV (reference sequence). CDR3 length equals 14 residues. The CDR3 region has the DNA TGTGCCAGCAGTACGCGACTAGCGGCGGAGACCCAGTACTTC. Protein: CASSTRLAAETQYF.

Here the CDR3 reads CASSLVYSENTGELFF. The CDR3, as DNA: TGTGCCAGCAGCTTGGTTTATTCAGAGAACACCGGGGAGCTGTTTTTT. V and J are TRBV5-4 and TRBJ2-2; D is unclear. This CDR3 has 16 residues. Per germline, CDR1 SGHNT and CDR2 YYREEE (reference sequence). Trimming cost V 0 bases and J 1 base, with 10 bases left between them.

The V call is TRBV7-2, the J call TRBJ2-1, with D perhaps assigned TRBD1 or TRBD2 (6 bases each). V was pared by 5 bases and J by 0 bases, with 14 bases between. Germline V lookup: CDR1 SGHTA, CDR2 FQGNSA. The length of the CDR3 is 16 residues. The CDR3 DNA follows: TGTGCCAGCAGCCCAGGGGAGGTCAGCTCCTACAATGAGCAGTTCTTC. Translated: CASSPGEVSSYNEQFF.

The CDR3 bases are TGCGCCAGTCAATTCGGACTAGCGGACTACAATGAGCAGTTCTTC. This codes for CASQFGLADYNEQFF. The rearrangement uses TRBV5-1 and TRBJ2-1; 10 bases fit TRBD2. The CDR3 length is 15 residues. CDR1 and CDR2 from the germline V gene are SGHRS and YFSETQ. With 8 bases clipped from V and 3 bases from J, the junction kept 8 bases outside the gene matches. The full variable domain, completed using reference TRBV5-1 and TRBJ2-1, is KAGVTQTPRYLIKTRGQQVTLSCSPISGHRSVSWYQQTPGQGLQFLFEYFSETQRNKGNFPGRFSGRQFSNSRSEMNVSTLELGDSALYLCASQFGLADYNEQFFGPGTRLTVL.

The chain links TRBV2 to TRBJ2-5, with D unclear. V was pared by 6 bases and J by 5 bases, with 10 bases between. Germline V gene lookup returns CDR1 SNHLY and CDR2 FYNNEI. The CDR3 extends over 12 amino acids. The CDR3 reads CASSPLSETQYF. The CDR3 bases are TGTGCCAGCAGCCCCCTCTCGGAGACCCAGTACTTC.